Presented here are 20 T cell receptor beta chains from one specimen sequenced in a study of shared clonotypes between healthy human individuals. Using immunoSEQ multiplex PCR, the repertoire was profiled, and TCRdb retains in-frame clones only, with some absent. The repertoire holds about 470,000 clones, with 79% as singletons. Sequencing was carried out using PBMCs. These receptors all come from a woman in her thirties or forties in good health. Some clones in this sample may be carry-over from other donors' samples.

This sequence joins TRBV9 and TRBJ2-3; 10 bases align to TRBD2. Trimming at V came to 0 bases and at J to 5 bases, leaving 9 bases not matched to a gene. There are 17 residues in the CDR3. CDR1 is SGDLS and CDR2 is YYNGEE in the germline V gene. This chain's CDR3 is CASSVVAAGGQGDTQYF. The CDR3 coding sequence is TGTGCCAGCAGCGTAGTGGCAGCGGGAGGGCAGGGAGATACGCAGTATTTT. The whole variable domain, filled in from reference TRBV9 and TRBJ2-3, reads DSGVTQTPKHLITATGQRVTLRCSPRSGDLSVYWYQQSLDQGLQFLIQYYNGEERAKGNILERFSAQQFPDLHSELNLSSLELGDSALYFCASSVVAAGGQGDTQYFGPGTRLTVL.

The chain links TRBV10-2 to TRBJ1-3, with no clear D. The germline V gene has CDR1 WSHSY and CDR2 SAAADI. The CDR3 spans 16 residues. The V gene lost 5 bases and the J gene lost 0 bases, with 14 bases spanning the gap. This CDR3 is CASSSGLTLSGNTIYF. The CDR3 DNA reads as TGCGCCAGCAGTTCCGGGCTCACCCTCTCTGGAAACACCATATATTTT.

The genes are TRBV5-1 and TRBJ2-7; TRBD1 might be the D (7 bases). This CDR3 comprises 15 residues. CDR1 and CDR2 from the germline V gene are SGHRS and YFSETQ. Trimming took 4 bases from V and 3 from J, leaving 17 bases between them. In DNA form, the CDR3 reads TGCGCCAGCAGCCCCGGAGGGACAGATCACTACGAGCAGTACTTC. Its protein product is CASSPGGTDHYEQYF.

This rearrangement joins TRBV5-5 to TRBJ2-7, with TRBD1 matching 8 bases. J lost 4 bases, V lost 4 bases, and 1 base had no gene match. Germline CDR1 reads SGHKS; CDR2 reads YYEKEE (reference sequence). This CDR3 comprises 12 residues. CDR3 nucleotides: TGTGCCAGCAGCCGACAGGGGTACGAGCAGTACTTC. Amino acid sequence: CASSRQGYEQYF. Based on the CDR3 plus reference TRBV5-5 and TRBJ2-7, the full variable domain is DAGVTQSPTHLIKTRGQQVTLRCSPISGHKSVSWYQQVLGQGPQFIFQYYEKEERGRGNFPDRFSARQFPNYSSELNVNALLLGDSALYLCASSRQGYEQYFGPGTRLTVT.

Turning to this clone: Other DNA sequences from this sample encode an identical CDR3 as well. This chain links TRBV18 with TRBJ1-5, with TRBD1 matching 9 bases. V dropped 3 bases and J dropped 4; count of bases not matched to a gene: 1. Germline-derived CDR1 and CDR2 are KGHSH and LQKENI. The CDR3 extends over 14 amino acids. CDR3 sequence: CASSPGQGNQPQHF. CDR3 DNA sequence: TGTGCCAGCTCACCCGGACAGGGGAATCAGCCCCAGCATTTT.

This chain connects TRBV5-1 to TRBJ2-7, with 7 bases identical to TRBD1. After removal of 0 bases from V and 4 bases from J, the junction contained 7 bases not matched to a gene. The CDR3 contains 15 residues. Germline V gene data show CDR1 as SGHRS and CDR2 as YFSETQ. The CDR3 here is CASSLVPGQTYEQYF. The DNA for the CDR3 is TGCGCCAGCAGCTTGGTCCCGGGACAGACTTACGAGCAGTACTTC. Looking up the rest from reference TRBV5-1 and TRBJ2-7 gives the full variable domain: KAGVTQTPRYLIKTRGQQVTLSCSPISGHRSVSWYQQTPGQGLQFLFEYFSETQRNKGNFPGRFSGRQFSNSRSEMNVSTLELGDSALYLCASSLVPGQTYEQYFGPGTRLTVT.

V and J are TRBV10-3 and TRBJ2-2, with TRBD2 matching 13 bases. Per germline, CDR1 ENHRY and CDR2 SYGVKD. CDR3 length equals 15 residues. V shed 2 bases and J 6 bases; nucleotides not matched to a gene: 0. The CDR3 loop is CAISEGLAGAGELFF. In nucleotides, the CDR3 is TGTGCCATCAGTGAGGGACTAGCGGGAGCCGGGGAGCTGTTTTTT.

V is TRBV7-7 and J is TRBJ2-5; D remains unclear. V was shortened by 1 base and J by 1 base, with 10 bases between the two germline ends. The CDR3 has 15 amino acids. Germline V gene data show CDR1 as SSHAT and CDR2 as FNYEAQ (reference sequence). The CDR3 region has the DNA TGTGCCAGCAGCTTAGGGCGAATTAGCCAAGAGACCCAGTACTTC. Amino acids: CASSLGRISQETQYF.

A note on this clone: A read error may account for a junction end that differs from germline. CDR3 loop: CASSSPSSHNEQFF. The CDR3 DNA follows: TGTGCCAGCAGCTCCCCTAGCTCCCACAATGAGCAGTTCTTC. The chain links TRBV11-3 to TRBJ2-1, with TRBD2 as a possible D gene (5 bases). The length of the CDR3 is 14 residues. In germline, CDR1 is SGHNT, CDR2 YENEEA.

J is TRBJ2-6 and V is TRBV5-6, with TRBD1 identical over 7 bases. The CDR3 has 15 amino acids. Germline V CDR1 and CDR2: SGHDT, YYEEEE. V shed 4 bases, J shed 2 bases, and the junction held 3 bases outside the gene matches. DNA of the CDR3: TGTGCCAGCAGCCTTACAGGGGCTGGGGCCAACGTCCTGACTTTC. Translating gives CASSLTGAGANVLTF.

The rearrangement links TRBV18 to TRBJ2-7; 9 bases are a match to TRBD1. The V gene's germline CDR1 is KGHSH and CDR2 LQKENI. With V trimmed by 1 base and J by 4 bases, 5 bases remained unmatched. The CDR3 is 15 amino acids. CDR3 in amino acids: CASSPRRQGVYEQYF. In nucleotides, the CDR3 is TGTGCCAGCTCACCACGGAGACAGGGGGTTTACGAGCAGTACTTC.

The V and J genes are TRBV30 and TRBJ1-4; weak D call: TRBD1 (5 bases). The CDR3 runs 14 residues. Germline CDR1 GTSNPN, CDR2 SVGIG (reference sequence). V lost 4 bases and J 5 bases, leaving 14 bases between the germline ends. The CDR3 DNA is TGTGCCTGGAAGGGCCCCGGGACGAATGAAAAACTGTTTTTT. Its protein product is CAWKGPGTNEKLFF.

The chain is built from TRBV18 and TRBJ2-7, with D perhaps matching TRBD2 (5 bases). With 4 bases removed from V and 3 bases from J, the gap between germline ends came to 13 bases. This CDR3 spans 14 amino acids. Per germline, CDR1 KGHSH and CDR2 LQKENI. This CDR3 is CASSRNGLHYEQYF. In DNA, the CDR3 is TGTGCCAGCTCACGTAATGGACTCCACTACGAGCAGTACTTC.

This rearrangement joins TRBV6-9 to TRBJ2-1; 13 bases align to TRBD2. The J segment lost 3 bases and the V segment lost 5 bases, leaving 13 bases of the junction unmatched. Per germline, CDR1 MNHGY and CDR2 SVAAGI. The CDR3 is 19 amino acids. The CDR3 DNA follows: TGTGCCAGCAGTAAGGGACTAGCGGGACAACGGGGGGGCTACAATGAGCAGTTCTTC. Protein product: CASSKGLAGQRGGYNEQFF.

This sequence joins TRBV9 and TRBJ2-1; 9 bases agree with TRBD1. Trimming at V came to 2 bases and at J to 4 bases, leaving 13 bases not matched to a gene. In germline, CDR1 is SGDLS, CDR2 YYNGEE. The CDR3 is 18 residues long. In nucleotides, the CDR3 is TGTGCCAGCAGCGTTCGAACAGGGGGCGAGGCGGGATACAATGAGCAGTTCTTC. It encodes CASSVRTGGEAGYNEQFF.

In the case of this clone: Different DNA sequences within this sample yield the same CDR3. The gene calls are TRBV6-5 and TRBJ2-5; D ambiguous. The CDR3 consists of 11 residues. Deletions cut 2 bases from V and 5 bases from J, with 3 bases between. Germline CDR1 and CDR2: MNHEY and SVGAGI. The CDR3 here is CASSYGETQYF. CDR3 DNA: TGTGCCAGCAGTTACGGTGAGACCCAGTACTTC.

J is TRBJ2-3 and V is TRBV5-1; possible D gene TRBD2, 6 bases. Germline values: CDR1 SGHRS, CDR2 YFSETQ. The CDR3 has 15 amino acids. V lost 5 bases to trimming and J lost 2 bases, with 15 bases between them. This CDR3 is CASSGRLGVTDTQYF. The CDR3 DNA is TGCGCCAGCAGTGGCCGACTAGGGGTCACAGATACGCAGTATTTT. Full variable domain (missing parts from reference TRBV5-1 and TRBJ2-3): KAGVTQTPRYLIKTRGQQVTLSCSPISGHRSVSWYQQTPGQGLQFLFEYFSETQRNKGNFPGRFSGRQFSNSRSEMNVSTLELGDSALYLCASSGRLGVTDTQYFGPGTRLTVL.

The V gene is TRBV5-1, the J gene TRBJ1-2, with TRBD1 matching over 9 bases. CDR1 and CDR2 (germline): SGHRS, YFSETQ. Losses at the gene ends were 10 bases for V and 5 bases for J; bases not matched to a gene: 3. The CDR3 runs to 11 residues. CDR3 sequence: CAGTGSYGYTF. In DNA, the CDR3 is TGCGCCGGGACAGGGTCGTATGGCTACACCTTC. The variable domain in full, with the rest retrieved from reference TRBV5-1 and TRBJ1-2, is KAGVTQTPRYLIKTRGQQVTLSCSPISGHRSVSWYQQTPGQGLQFLFEYFSETQRNKGNFPGRFSGRQFSNSRSEMNVSTLELGDSALYLCAGTGSYGYTFGSGTRLTVV.

This rearrangement joins TRBV18 to TRBJ2-7; 8 nucleotides line up with TRBD1. Germline values: CDR1 KGHSH, CDR2 LQKENI. This CDR3 is 15 amino acids long. V dropped 5 bases and J dropped 3; count of bases not matched to a gene: 9. The DNA for the CDR3 is TGTGCCAGCTCAAACAGGGGGACGGGGAGCTACGAGCAGTACTTC. Translation: CASSNRGTGSYEQYF.

This sequence joins TRBV2 and TRBJ2-7, with 9 nucleotides matching TRBD1. CDR1 is SNHLY, CDR2 FYNNEI, per germline. The CDR3 length is 13 residues. V shed 10 bases, J shed 3 bases, and the junction held 7 bases outside the gene matches. CDR3 DNA sequence: TGTGCCACCTCAGGACAGGGGTTCTACGAGCAGTACTTC. This sequence encodes CATSGQGFYEQYF.